The 17 T cell receptor beta chains in this list originate from one sample, sequenced in a study of cytomegalovirus exposure and HLA in healthy donors. 13 Jbeta primers and 60 Vbeta primers were used for the PCR. The repertoire was sequenced with immunoSEQ multiplex PCR; TCRdb's copy has only in-frame clones and lacks some. The sample has around 120,000 clones; roughly 70% are singletons. Sequencing used PBMCs. Receptors were obtained from a man in his forties in good health and CMV-seropositive.

Concerning this clone: The sample carries other DNA sequences with the same CDR3. The chain links TRBV7-8 to TRBJ1-2; possible D gene TRBD1, 5 bases. Trimming cost V 1 base and J 4 bases, with 10 bases left between them. The CDR3 sequence is 14 residues long. CDR1 and CDR2 (germline): SGHVS, FQNEAQ. The CDR3 nucleotides are TGTGCCAGCAGCTTAGGTGGCGGGGGCTATGGCTACACCTTC. This sequence encodes CASSLGGGGYGYTF.

This clone appeared a single time. The chain links TRBV6-1 to TRBJ2-7, with TRBD1 matching 7 bases. CDR3 length equals 13 residues. The V and J ends lost 6 bases and 3 bases, in that order; junction bases with no gene match: 5. Looked up from germline, CDR1 is MNHNS and CDR2 is SASEGT. The CDR3 is CASRGTARYEQYV. Written as DNA, the CDR3 is TGTGCCAGCAGAGGGACAGCACGCTACGAGCAGTACGTC.

The chain links TRBV29-1 to TRBJ2-1; TRBD2 aligns across 7 bases. J was trimmed by 0 bases and V by 3 bases; bases with no gene match: 5. This CDR3 has 15 amino acids. Germline values: CDR1 SQVTM, CDR2 ANQGSEA. The CDR3, as DNA: TGCAGCGTTGACCTAGCGGAGACCTCCTACAATGAGCAGTTCTTC. Amino acid sequence: CSVDLAETSYNEQFF.

The V call is TRBV25-1, the J call TRBJ1-2, with 12 positions matching TRBD1. The junction had 15 bases not matched to a gene; V was cut back by 8 bases and J by 8 bases. The CDR3 has 16 amino acids. Germline V gene data show CDR1 as MGHDK and CDR2 as SYGVNS. The CDR3 loop is CASGDSGTGGSRGYTF. CDR3 in DNA: TGTGCCAGCGGGGATTCGGGGACAGGGGGCTCCCGGGGCTACACCTTC.

The chain links TRBV5-4 to TRBJ2-5, with TRBD1 matching over 9 bases. V gave up 4 bases and J gave up 2 bases; unmatched junction bases: 3. Germline assignment: CDR1 SGHNT and CDR2 YYREEE (reference sequence). This CDR3 region has 14 residues. DNA for the CDR3: TGTGCCAGCAGCCGGACAGGGGCGCAAGAGACCCAGTACTTC. Protein product: CASSRTGAQETQYF.

The chain recombines TRBV10-1 with TRBJ2-7; 7 bases align to TRBD1. The CDR3 has 15 amino acids. Germline V CDR1 and CDR2: WNHNN, SYGVQD (reference sequence). J gave up 1 base and V 5 bases, and 8 bases lay outside the gene matches. CDR3 region: CASSSLPGQSYEQYF. CDR3 nucleotides: TGCGCCAGCAGTTCCCTCCCGGGACAGTCCTACGAGCAGTACTTC.

On this clone itself: Other DNA sequences in the same sample also yield this CDR3. CDR3 in DNA: TGTGCCAGCAGCCTGTACGAGCAGTACTTC. Its translation: CASSLYEQYF. V usage is TRBV25-1 and J usage is TRBJ2-7; D remains ambiguous. Germline loops: CDR1 MGHDK, CDR2 SYGVNS. The V gene lost 6 bases and the J gene lost 4 bases, with 4 bases spanning the gap. This CDR3 has 10 amino acids.

The J gene is TRBJ2-1, the V gene TRBV9; 7 nucleotides line up with TRBD2. J was trimmed by 5 bases and V by 0 bases; bases with no gene match: 11. Looked up from germline, CDR1 is SGDLS and CDR2 is YYNGEE. CDR3 length: 17 amino acids. The DNA of the CDR3 is TGTGCCAGCAGCGTAGGGTTTAAGCGGGACCTGGACAATGAGCAGTTCTTC. Translated: CASSVGFKRDLDNEQFF.

The rearrangement joins TRBV7-8 to TRBJ2-3; TRBD2 is a possible D gene (5 bases). This CDR3 region has 14 residues. Germline-derived CDR1 and CDR2 are SGHVS and FQNEAQ. The V and J ends lost 5 bases and 4 bases respectively, with 13 bases between them. The CDR3 sequence is CASSVTRGADTQYF. The CDR3 nucleotides read TGTGCCAGCAGCGTTACACGGGGAGCAGATACGCAGTATTTT.

The chain recombines TRBV7-2 with TRBJ2-3; TRBD1 matches 9 bases. Germline CDR1 SGHTA, CDR2 FQGNSA. Losses at the gene ends were 5 bases for V and 3 bases for J; bases not matched to a gene: 6. This CDR3 has 15 residues. The CDR3 sequence is CASSRNRGRTDTQYF. The CDR3 DNA reads TGTGCCAGCAGCCGGAACAGGGGGCGGACAGATACGCAGTATTTT.

V usage is TRBV9 and J usage is TRBJ2-3; weak D call: TRBD2 (6 bases). V lost 3 bases and J 2 bases, leaving 10 bases between the germline ends. The CDR3 covers 14 residues. Per the germline V gene, CDR1 is SGDLS and CDR2 is YYNGEE. The CDR3 is CASSGRDFTDTQYF. CDR3 DNA sequence: TGTGCCAGCAGCGGACGGGACTTCACAGATACGCAGTATTTT.

The chain links TRBV19 to TRBJ2-1, with D unclear. Germline CDR1 and CDR2: LNHDA and SQIVND (reference sequence). The CDR3 has 12 residues. The V end lost 1 base, the J end lost 6 bases, and 4 bases lay between the germline ends. The CDR3 loop is CASSIGSNEQFF. DNA for the CDR3: TGTGCCAGTAGTATAGGTAGCAATGAGCAGTTCTTC.

The J gene is TRBJ2-7, the V gene TRBV19, with a tentative D call TRBD1 (5 bases). The CDR3 extends over 13 amino acids. The germline V and J ends were trimmed by 2 bases and 2 bases, with 7 bases remaining between them. Germline V gives CDR1 LNHDA, CDR2 SQIVND (reference sequence). CDR3: CASSIKDTYEQYF. The CDR3 region has the DNA TGTGCCAGTAGTATAAAGGACACCTACGAGCAGTACTTC.

CDR3 region: CATSRDLTPGTEAFF. The CDR3 DNA reads TGTGCCACCAGCAGAGATCTTACACCGGGCACTGAAGCTTTCTTT. The chain uses TRBV15 and TRBJ1-1; D gene ambiguous. V lost 0 bases, J lost 4 bases, and 12 bases lay in between. The CDR3 length is 15 residues. Germline lookup yields CDR1 LNHNV and CDR2 YYDKDF (reference sequence).

The V call is TRBV7-2, the J call TRBJ1-5; 7 nucleotides match TRBD1. There are 14 residues in the CDR3. From germline, CDR1 is SGHTA and CDR2 FQGNSA. The trim removed 2 bases at V and 4 bases at J, leaving 2 bases unmatched. The CDR3 region has the DNA TGTGCCAGCAGCTTAAGGGGGCGAAATCAGCCCCAGCATTTT. This gives the protein CASSLRGRNQPQHF.

The genes are TRBV5-1 and TRBJ2-6, with 9 positions matching TRBD1. V lost 4 bases and J lost 2; bases outside the gene matches: 4. In germline, CDR1 is SGHRS, CDR2 YFSETQ. The CDR3 runs 16 residues. The CDR3 here is CASSAGTGTGANVLTF. CDR3 nucleotides: TGCGCCAGCAGCGCCGGGACAGGGACTGGGGCCAACGTCCTGACTTTC.

The table lists this clone with a count of one. The chain employs TRBV10-3 and TRBJ1-6; no firm D call. The V end was cut by 3 bases, the J end by 5 bases, with 8 bases between. The germline V gene has CDR1 ENHRY and CDR2 SYGVKD. The CDR3 loop spans 14 amino acids. CDR3 nucleotides: TGTGCCATCAGTGATAGGCAGGATAATTCACCCCTCCACTTT. This sequence encodes CAISDRQDNSPLHF.